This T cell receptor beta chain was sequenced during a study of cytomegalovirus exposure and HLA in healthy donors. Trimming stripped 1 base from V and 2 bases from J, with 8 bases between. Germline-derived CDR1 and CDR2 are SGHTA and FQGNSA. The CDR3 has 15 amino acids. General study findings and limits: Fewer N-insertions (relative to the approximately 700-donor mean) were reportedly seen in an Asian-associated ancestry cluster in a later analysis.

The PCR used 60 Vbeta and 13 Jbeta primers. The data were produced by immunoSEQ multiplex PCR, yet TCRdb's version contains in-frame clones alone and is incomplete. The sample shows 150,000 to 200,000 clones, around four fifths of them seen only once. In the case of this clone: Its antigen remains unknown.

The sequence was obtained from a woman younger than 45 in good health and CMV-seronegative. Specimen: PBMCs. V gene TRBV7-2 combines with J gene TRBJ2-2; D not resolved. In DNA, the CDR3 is TGTGCCAGCAGCTTAGGTTTCAGAAACACCGGGGAGCTGTTTTTT. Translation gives CASSLGFRNTGELFF. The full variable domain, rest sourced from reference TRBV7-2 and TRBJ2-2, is GAGVSQSPSNKVTEKGKDVELRCDPISGHTALYWYRQSLGQGLEFLIYFQGNSAPDKSGLPSDRFSAERTGGSVSTLTIQRTQQEDSAVYLCASSLGFRNTGELFFGEGSRLTVL.